This T cell receptor beta chain comes out of a study of spatial heterogeneity in lung cancer. Study-level information: Matched bulk RNA-seq yielded a T cell transcriptional module score. Counts of TCR transcripts in tumor regions correlated strongly with that score. Study conclusions and caveats: Tracking of tumor mutation counts was seen in expanded intratumoral alpha and beta TCR counts.

This CDR3 has 16 residues. V was pared by 3 bases and J by 2 bases, with 9 bases of the junction left unmatched. The germline V gene encodes CDR1 SNHLY and CDR2 FYNNEI. Documented time point: sample taken at primary tumor resection. Unsorted samples of tumor, nontumor lung or frozen PBMC had their whole RNA sequenced. TCRdb re-called the 5' RACE reads through MiXCR, storing one row per CDR3 protein. This repertoire shows fewer than 20,000 distinct CDR3 sequences, 6.5% to 8.5% found once; its top ten account for less than 20%. This clonotype was recorded at least ten times. The antigen remains unidentified. A library prepared for alpha chains yielded this beta chain as an off-target read; its size is of little meaning.

The TCR sequence derives from a female donor with early-stage non-small cell lung cancer. This chain connects TRBV2 to TRBJ2-7, with 8 bases matching TRBD1. The starting material was lung tumor tissue, obtained at surgery. The CDR3 DNA reads as TGTGCCAGCAGTGACTTGACAGGGGAGGCCCCCTACGAGCAGTACTTC. This sequence encodes CASSDLTGEAPYEQYF.